These 30 T cell receptor beta chains originate from one sample sequenced in a study of blood T cell repertoires in COVID-19. Sequenced by immunoSEQ multiplex PCR; TCRdb stores in-frame clones only, minus some. The sample includes some 140,000 clones, roughly 84% of them seen just once. Sequenced: PBMCs or T cells enriched from blood (not recorded which). The receptors come from a man aged 40-49 years with acute COVID-19.

J is TRBJ2-7 and V is TRBV11-3, with TRBD1 matching 10 bases. CDR3 length equals 14 residues. The V gene end was trimmed by 1 base and the J gene end by 4 bases; junction bases not matched to a gene: 1. Germline CDR1 SGHNT, CDR2 YENEEA. The CDR3 is CASSLGQGAYEQYF. CDR3 nucleotides: TGTGCCAGCAGCTTAGGACAGGGGGCTTACGAGCAGTACTTC.

This rearrangement joins TRBV13 to TRBJ2-7, with TRBD1 identical over 12 bases. Germline V gene lookup returns CDR1 PRHDT and CDR2 FYEKMQ (reference sequence). CDR3 size: 15 residues. V gave up 4 bases and J gave up 5 bases; unmatched junction bases: 6. DNA for the CDR3: TGTGCCAGCAGCTCTCAGGGACAGGGGGCCCACGAGCAGTACTTC. Translation: CASSSQGQGAHEQYF. The full variable domain, with the rest looked up from reference TRBV13 and TRBJ2-7, is AAGVIQSPRHLIKEKRETATLKCYPIPRHDTVYWYQQGPGQDPQFLISFYEKMQSDKGSIPDRFSAQQFSDYHSELNMSSLELGDSALYFCASSSQGQGAHEQYFGPGTRLTVT.

This clone has just a few counts. The chain is built from TRBV28 and TRBJ1-1, with D maybe TRBD1 (5 bases). Germline values: CDR1 MDHEN, CDR2 SYDVKM. The CDR3 is 14 amino acids. Trimming shortened V by 3 bases and J by 3 bases, and 11 bases separated the two germline ends. The DNA for the CDR3 is TGTGCCAGCAGTTTCCGGCAGGGCCACACTGAAGCTTTCTTT. Its protein is CASSFRQGHTEAFF.

This clone has a handful of counts. This rearrangement joins TRBV7-9 to TRBJ2-2, with TRBD2 identical over 9 bases. CDR1 is SEHNR and CDR2 is FQNEAQ in the germline V gene (reference sequence). V lost 7 bases and J lost 6; bases outside the gene matches: 18. The CDR3 loop spans 18 amino acids. CDR3 bases: TGTGCCAGCACCCCCCGAATGGGGAGCGGGAGGAGGGCCGGGGAGCTGTTTTTT. Protein: CASTPRMGSGRRAGELFF.

The V call is TRBV7-2, the J call TRBJ1-4, with D possibly being TRBD1 (5 bases). This CDR3 spans 16 amino acids. Per the germline V gene, CDR1 is SGHTA and CDR2 is FQGNSA. The V end was cut by 2 bases, the J end by 1 base, with 11 bases between. The CDR3 DNA is TGTGCCAGCAGCTTAACCCCTCAGGGAACTAATGAAAAACTGTTTTTT. Its translation is CASSLTPQGTNEKLFF.

CDR3: CASSQLKRTHNEQFF. CDR3 nucleotide sequence: TGCGCCAGCAGCCAATTGAAGCGGACGCACAATGAGCAGTTCTTC. This rearrangement joins TRBV4-1 to TRBJ2-1; D might be TRBD2 (5 bases). Per germline, CDR1 MGHRA and CDR2 YSYEKL. With 2 bases removed from V and 5 bases from J, the gap between germline ends came to 13 bases. CDR3 length: 15 amino acids.

The chain carries TRBV7-6 and TRBJ2-3, with a weak D call TRBD1 (6 bases). V lost 0 bases, J lost 0 bases, and 13 bases lay in between. CDR3 length: 17 residues. Germline CDR1 and CDR2: SGHVS and FNYEAQ. This CDR3 is CASSLALGQKSTDTQYF. The CDR3, as DNA: TGTGCCAGCAGCTTAGCTTTAGGACAGAAAAGCACAGATACGCAGTATTTT.

As regards this clone: Other DNA sequences in the sample encode the same CDR3. For the CDR3, the DNA is TGTGCCAGCAGTTTATCGAGAGGAACAGATACGCAGTATTTT. Translating gives CASSLSRGTDTQYF. This rearrangement joins TRBV27 to TRBJ2-3; D call uncertain. The CDR3 spans 14 residues. Germline assignment: CDR1 MNHEY and CDR2 SMNVEV (reference sequence). The V end lost 0 bases, the J end lost 3 bases, and 7 bases lay between the germline ends.

The chain combines TRBV29-1 with TRBJ2-1, with 8 bases lining up with TRBD2. J lost 4 bases, V lost 5 bases, and 19 bases had no gene match. Germline values: CDR1 SQVTM, CDR2 ANQGSEA. The CDR3 contains 18 residues. This chain's CDR3 is CSVWGEGVSGNNYNEQFF. The CDR3 bases are TGCAGCGTTTGGGGGGAGGGGGTTAGCGGGAATAATTACAATGAGCAGTTCTTC.

This chain connects TRBV4-3 to TRBJ1-1; the D gene is possibly TRBD1 (5 bases). CDR3 length: 17 amino acids. Germline CDR1 is LGHNA and CDR2 is YSLEER. V was pared by 0 bases and J by 3 bases, with 17 bases between. The CDR3 loop is CASSQDQVPGLDTEAFF. In DNA form, the CDR3 reads TGCGCCAGCAGCCAAGATCAGGTCCCAGGGTTAGACACTGAAGCTTTCTTT.

This sequence joins TRBV28 and TRBJ2-7; D might be TRBD1 (6 bases). V was trimmed by 5 bases and J by 7 bases, leaving 12 bases between them. Per the germline V gene, CDR1 is MDHEN and CDR2 is SYDVKM. The CDR3 is 12 amino acids. CDR3 region: CASSQRGTEQYF. The DNA for the CDR3 is TGTGCCAGCAGTCAAAGGGGGACAGAGCAGTACTTC. Together with reference TRBV28 and TRBJ2-7, the CDR3 gives the full variable domain: DVKVTQSSRYLVKRTGEKVFLECVQDMDHENMFWYRQDPGLGLRLIYFSYDVKMKEKGDIPEGYSVSREKKERFSLILESASTNQTSMYLCASSQRGTEQYFGPGTRLTVT.

The chain joins TRBV28 to TRBJ2-5; 7 bases match TRBD2. Germline CDR1 MDHEN, CDR2 SYDVKM. V trimming: 5 bases; J trimming: 5 bases; junction bases outside the gene matches: 23. The CDR3 is made up of 19 amino acids. In DNA, the CDR3 is TGTGCCAGCAGTACCCTGGCTTTAGCGGGCCTGGAGGGTGGGGAGACCCAGTACTTC. Its translation: CASSTLALAGLEGGETQYF.

CDR3 sequence (DNA): TGCGCCAGCAGCCCGGACGGGATCTATGGCTACACCTTC. Translation gives CASSPDGIYGYTF. The chain links TRBV5-1 to TRBJ1-2; D call uncertain. The ends were cut back, 4 bases at V and 4 bases at J, with 11 bases in the middle. The CDR3 is made up of 13 amino acids. Germline-derived CDR1 and CDR2 are SGHRS and YFSETQ. The complete variable domain, with remaining parts taken from reference TRBV5-1 and TRBJ1-2, reads KAGVTQTPRYLIKTRGQQVTLSCSPISGHRSVSWYQQTPGQGLQFLFEYFSETQRNKGNFPGRFSGRQFSNSRSEMNVSTLELGDSALYLCASSPDGIYGYTFGSGTRLTVV.

J is TRBJ2-3 and V is TRBV7-8; 7 nucleotides match TRBD2. J gave up 2 bases and V 5 bases, and 13 bases lay outside the gene matches. Germline CDR1 SGHVS, CDR2 FQNEAQ. CDR3 length: 17 amino acids. The CDR3 loop reads CASSQSGLAEITDTQYF. The CDR3 region has the DNA TGTGCCAGCAGCCAAAGCGGGCTAGCGGAGATCACAGATACGCAGTATTTT. The full variable domain, with the rest looked up from reference TRBV7-8 and TRBJ2-3, is GAGVSQSPRYKVAKRGQDVALRCDPISGHVSLFWYQQALGQGPEFLTYFQNEAQLDKSGLPSDRFFAERPEGSVSTLKIQRTQQEDSAVYLCASSQSGLAEITDTQYFGPGTRLTVL.

The chain joins TRBV5-4 to TRBJ2-2; 7 nucleotides match TRBD2. The CDR3 totals 17 residues. The V gene's germline CDR1 is SGHNT and CDR2 YYREEE (reference sequence). The V gene end was trimmed by 4 bases and the J gene end by 4 bases; junction bases not matched to a gene: 13. In nucleotides, the CDR3 is TGTGCCAGCAGCCCCCGAGGGAGGGGAGGAGTCACCGGGGAGCTGTTTTTT. Protein product: CASSPRGRGGVTGELFF.

This chain joins TRBV6-2 or TRBV6-3 and TRBJ2-3; a weak D match, TRBD1 (6 bases). The CDR3 extends over 15 amino acids. Trimming stripped 4 bases from V and 2 bases from J, with 13 bases between. The germline V gene encodes CDR1 MNHEY and CDR2 SVGEGT. This CDR3 reads CASSSQGSSTDTQYF. In nucleotides, the CDR3 is TGTGCCAGCAGTTCGCAGGGGTCCTCCACAGATACGCAGTATTTT.

The chain is built from TRBV29-1 and TRBJ2-1; 10 nucleotides align to TRBD2. The CDR3 loop spans 17 amino acids. Losses at the gene ends were 2 bases for V and 7 bases for J; bases not matched to a gene: 14. Per the germline V gene, CDR1 is SQVTM and CDR2 is ANQGSEA. The CDR3 loop is CSVEKAGGPNLGNEQFF. As DNA, the CDR3 is TGCAGCGTTGAAAAAGCGGGAGGGCCGAATCTAGGGAATGAGCAGTTCTTC.

The V call is TRBV7-2, the J call TRBJ1-6, with 7 bases fitting TRBD1. J gave up 6 bases and V 5 bases, and 7 bases lay outside the gene matches. Germline CDR1 is SGHTA and CDR2 is FQGNSA. The CDR3 extends over 15 amino acids. CDR3 in DNA: TGTGCCAGCAGCCCTAGACAGGGAGGTAATTCACCCCTCCACTTT. Its translation: CASSPRQGGNSPLHF.

The J gene is TRBJ2-7, the V gene TRBV28; D gene ambiguous. CDR3 size: 11 residues. With 3 bases removed from V and 3 bases from J, the gap between germline ends came to 3 bases. Germline lookup yields CDR1 MDHEN and CDR2 SYDVKM. CDR3 sequence (DNA): TGTGCCAGCAGTTTCAGCTACGAGCAGTACTTC. Translating gives CASSFSYEQYF.

This sequence joins TRBV28 and TRBJ1-1; 7 bases map to TRBD1. Germline CDR1 is MDHEN and CDR2 is SYDVKM. This CDR3 has 11 amino acids. V dropped 8 bases and J dropped 7; count of bases not matched to a gene: 4. This chain's CDR3 is CASCGQDEAFF. Written as DNA, the CDR3 is TGTGCCAGCTGTGGACAGGATGAAGCTTTCTTT. Full variable domain (rest looked up from reference TRBV28 and TRBJ1-1): DVKVTQSSRYLVKRTGEKVFLECVQDMDHENMFWYRQDPGLGLRLIYFSYDVKMKEKGDIPEGYSVSREKKERFSLILESASTNQTSMYLCASCGQDEAFFGQGTRLTVV.

This chain connects TRBV7-2 to TRBJ2-2, with 7 bases lining up with TRBD1. CDR1 is SGHTA, CDR2 FQGNSA, per germline. The trim removed 2 bases at V and 3 bases at J, leaving 6 bases unmatched. This CDR3 is 16 amino acids long. The DNA for the CDR3 is TGTGCCAGCAGCTTAATTCGGGACAGATACACCGGGGAGCTGTTTTTT. Protein product: CASSLIRDRYTGELFF.

On this clone: A junction boundary mismatches the germline segment, possibly from a read error. The gene calls are TRBV6-5 and TRBJ2-5, with D possibly being TRBD1 (5 bases). The CDR3 covers 12 residues. Germline CDR1 MNHEY, CDR2 SVGAGI. The CDR3 protein is CATSQGPETQYF. In nucleotides, the CDR3 is TGTGCCACCAGTCAGGGTCCAGAGACCCAGTACTTC.

V and J are TRBV5-1 and TRBJ2-5; D uncertain. The CDR3 is 13 amino acids. V lost 1 base, J lost 4 bases, and 8 bases lay in between. CDR1 and CDR2 (germline): SGHRS, YFSETQ. This CDR3 reads CASSLTWAETQYF. CDR3 nucleotide sequence: TGCGCCAGCAGCTTGACGTGGGCAGAGACCCAGTACTTC.

CDR3 sequence reads: CASSQDIMTVNAYEQYF. The CDR3 coding sequence is TGCGCCAGCAGCCAAGATATTATGACAGTAAATGCCTACGAGCAGTACTTC. J is TRBJ2-7 and V is TRBV4-3; perhaps TRBD1 as D (5 bases). Trimming removed 0 bases at V and 2 bases at J, with 17 bases between. This CDR3 spans 17 amino acids. Germline CDR1 reads LGHNA; CDR2 reads YSLEER.

This chain joins TRBV13 and TRBJ2-1, with 9 bases identical to TRBD2. The CDR3 spans 16 residues. Germline trimming cut 1 base from V and 2 bases from J; bases unmatched to any gene: 3. Per germline, CDR1 PRHDT and CDR2 FYEKMQ (reference sequence). In DNA form, the CDR3 reads TGTGCCAGCAGCTTAGAAGGCGGGGGGGCCTACAATGAGCAGTTCTTC. Residues: CASSLEGGGAYNEQFF.

The chain has TRBV20-1 and TRBJ1-2, with D perhaps matching TRBD1 (5 bases). V was shortened by 3 bases and J by 2 bases, with 10 bases between the two germline ends. The germline V gene encodes CDR1 DFQATT and CDR2 SNEGSKA (reference sequence). CDR3 length: 13 residues. CDR3 in DNA: TGCAGTGCTAGTCGGGCAGGGAACTATGGCTACACCTTC. Protein: CSASRAGNYGYTF.

The CDR3 DNA is TGTGCCAGCAGCCAGTATAATTCACCCCTCCACTTT. It specifies CASSQYNSPLHF. The chain combines TRBV27 with TRBJ1-6; no definite D call. CDR3 length equals 12 residues. Looked up from germline, CDR1 is MNHEY and CDR2 is SMNVEV (reference sequence). Trimming cost V 6 bases and J 4 bases, with 4 bases left between them.

The V and J genes are TRBV7-9 and TRBJ1-1; D is possibly TRBD1 (6 bases). Germline CDR1 and CDR2: SEHNR and FQNEAQ (reference sequence). The CDR3 length is 16 residues. V dropped 5 bases and J dropped 6 bases, with 22 bases sitting between them. CDR3 coding DNA: TGTGCCAGCAGCCCCTTAGGGGGAGTGTTAATGGCTGAAGCTTTCTTT. As protein: CASSPLGGVLMAEAFF.

The genes are TRBV27 and TRBJ2-1; 7 bases are shared with TRBD2. The CDR3 totals 15 residues. V lost 3 bases to trimming and J lost 3 bases; unmatched junction nucleotides: 5. CDR1 is MNHEY, CDR2 SMNVEV, per germline (reference sequence). In DNA, the CDR3 is TGTGCCAGCAGTTTTCGGAGGGAGGGCTACAATGAGCAGTTCTTC. It is translated as CASSFRREGYNEQFF.

This clone was counted only a few times. The chain carries TRBV27 and TRBJ1-5; D perhaps matches TRBD1 (5 bases). CDR1 is MNHEY, CDR2 SMNVEV, per germline (reference sequence). The CDR3 has 15 amino acids. V shed 5 bases and J shed 3 bases, with 14 bases lying between them. The CDR3 is CASSRGVTVNQPQHF. CDR3 coding DNA: TGTGCCAGCAGTCGGGGGGTTACAGTCAATCAGCCCCAGCATTTT.